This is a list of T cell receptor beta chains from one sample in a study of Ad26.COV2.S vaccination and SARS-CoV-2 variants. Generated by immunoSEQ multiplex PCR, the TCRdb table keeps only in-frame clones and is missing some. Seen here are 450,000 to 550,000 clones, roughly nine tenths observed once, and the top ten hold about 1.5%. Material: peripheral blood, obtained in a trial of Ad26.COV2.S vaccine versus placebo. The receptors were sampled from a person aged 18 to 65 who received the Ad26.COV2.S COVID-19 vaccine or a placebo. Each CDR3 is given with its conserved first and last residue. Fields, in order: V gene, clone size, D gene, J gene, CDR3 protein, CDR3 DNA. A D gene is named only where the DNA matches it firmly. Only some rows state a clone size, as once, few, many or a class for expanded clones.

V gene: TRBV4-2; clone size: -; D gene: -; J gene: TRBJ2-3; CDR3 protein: CASSAPPSTDTQYF; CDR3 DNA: TGTGCCAGCAGCGCTCCTCCTAGCACAGATACGCAGTATTTT
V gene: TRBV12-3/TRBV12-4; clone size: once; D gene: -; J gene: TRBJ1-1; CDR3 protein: CASSINTPEAFF; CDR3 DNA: TGTGCCAGCAGTATCAACACCCCTGAAGCTTTCTTT
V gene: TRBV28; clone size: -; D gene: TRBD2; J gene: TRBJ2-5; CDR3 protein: CASSLWGLRGLAGEKETQYF; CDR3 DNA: TGTGCCAGCAGTTTATGGGGGCTCCGGGGACTAGCGGGAGAGAAAGAGACCCAGTACTTC
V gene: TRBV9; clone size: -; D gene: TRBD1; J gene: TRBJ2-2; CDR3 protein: CASSVGGRTGFSGELFF; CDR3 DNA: TGTGCCAGCAGCGTAGGAGGGCGGACAGGGTTTTCCGGGGAGCTGTTTTTT
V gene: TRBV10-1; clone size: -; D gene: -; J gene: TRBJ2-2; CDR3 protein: CASSEGSGELFF; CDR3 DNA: TGCGCCAGCAGTGAGGGTTCCGGGGAGCTGTTTTTT
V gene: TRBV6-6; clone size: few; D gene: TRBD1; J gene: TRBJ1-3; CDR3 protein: CASSQTGQSNSGNTIYF; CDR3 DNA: TGTGCCAGCAGTCAGACAGGGCAATCTAACTCTGGAAACACCATATATTTT
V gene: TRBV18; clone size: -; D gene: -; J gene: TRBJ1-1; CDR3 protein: CASSSGGNTEAFF; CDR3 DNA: TGTGCCAGCTCGTCGGGAGGGAACACTGAAGCTTTCTTT
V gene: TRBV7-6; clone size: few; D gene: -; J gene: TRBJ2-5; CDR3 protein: CASSLAVLETQYF; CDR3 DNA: TGTGCCAGCAGCTTAGCGGTCTTAGAGACCCAGTACTTC
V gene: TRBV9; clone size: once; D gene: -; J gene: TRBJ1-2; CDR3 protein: CASSDPSRESNYGYTF; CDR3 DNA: TGTGCCAGCAGCGACCCGAGCAGGGAATCTAACTATGGCTACACCTTC
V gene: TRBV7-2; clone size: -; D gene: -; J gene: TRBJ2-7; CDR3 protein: CASSLGRTYEQYF; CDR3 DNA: TGTGCCAGCAGCTTAGGGAGAACCTACGAGCAGTACTTC